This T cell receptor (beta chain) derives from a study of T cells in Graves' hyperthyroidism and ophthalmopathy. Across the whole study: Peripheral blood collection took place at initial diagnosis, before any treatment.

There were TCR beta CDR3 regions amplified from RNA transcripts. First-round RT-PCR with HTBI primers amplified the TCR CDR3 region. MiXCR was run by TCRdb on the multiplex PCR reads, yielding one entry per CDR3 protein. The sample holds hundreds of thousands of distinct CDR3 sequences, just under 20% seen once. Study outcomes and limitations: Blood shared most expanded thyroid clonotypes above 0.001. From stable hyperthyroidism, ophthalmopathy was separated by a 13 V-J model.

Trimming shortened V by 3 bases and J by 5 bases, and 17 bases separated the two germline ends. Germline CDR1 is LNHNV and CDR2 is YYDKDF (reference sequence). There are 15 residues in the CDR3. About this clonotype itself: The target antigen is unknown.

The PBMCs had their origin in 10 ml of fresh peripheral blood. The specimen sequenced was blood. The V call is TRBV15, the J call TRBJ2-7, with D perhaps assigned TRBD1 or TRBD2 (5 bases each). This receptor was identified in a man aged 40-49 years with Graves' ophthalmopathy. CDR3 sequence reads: CATSREGGAQDEQYF. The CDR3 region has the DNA TGTGCCACCAGCAGGGAAGGAGGAGCACAGGACGAGCAGTACTTC.